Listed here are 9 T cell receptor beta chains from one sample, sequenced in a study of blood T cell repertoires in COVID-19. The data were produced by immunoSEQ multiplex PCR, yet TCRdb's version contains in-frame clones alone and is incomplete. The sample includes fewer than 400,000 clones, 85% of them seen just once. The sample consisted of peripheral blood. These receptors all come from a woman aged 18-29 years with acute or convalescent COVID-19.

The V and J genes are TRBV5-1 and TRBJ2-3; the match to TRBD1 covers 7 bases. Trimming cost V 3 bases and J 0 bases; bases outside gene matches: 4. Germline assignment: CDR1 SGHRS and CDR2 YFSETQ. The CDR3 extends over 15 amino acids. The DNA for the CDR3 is TGCGCCAGCAGCTGGGGGACAGTTAGCACAGATACGCAGTATTTT. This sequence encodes CASSWGTVSTDTQYF.

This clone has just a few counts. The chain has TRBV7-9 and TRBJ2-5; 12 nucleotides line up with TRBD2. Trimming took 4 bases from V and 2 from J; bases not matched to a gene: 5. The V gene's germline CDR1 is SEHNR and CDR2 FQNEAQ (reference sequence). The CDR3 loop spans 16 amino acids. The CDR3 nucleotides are TGTGCCAGCAGCTCCAGACTAGCGGGGGAACAAGAGACCCAGTACTTC. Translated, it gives CASSSRLAGEQETQYF. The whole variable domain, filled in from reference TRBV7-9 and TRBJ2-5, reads DTGVSQNPRHKITKRGQNVTFRCDPISEHNRLYWYRQTLGQGPEFLTYFQNEAQLEKSRLLSDRFSAERPKGSFSTLEIQRTEQGDSAMYLCASSSRLAGEQETQYFGPGTRLLVL.

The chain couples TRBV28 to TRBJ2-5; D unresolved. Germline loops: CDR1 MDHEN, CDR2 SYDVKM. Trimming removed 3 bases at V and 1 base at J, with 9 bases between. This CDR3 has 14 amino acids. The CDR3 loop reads CASSFPDTQETQYF. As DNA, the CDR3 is TGTGCCAGCAGTTTTCCTGACACCCAAGAGACCCAGTACTTC. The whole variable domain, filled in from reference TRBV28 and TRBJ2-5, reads DVKVTQSSRYLVKRTGEKVFLECVQDMDHENMFWYRQDPGLGLRLIYFSYDVKMKEKGDIPEGYSVSREKKERFSLILESASTNQTSMYLCASSFPDTQETQYFGPGTRLLVL.

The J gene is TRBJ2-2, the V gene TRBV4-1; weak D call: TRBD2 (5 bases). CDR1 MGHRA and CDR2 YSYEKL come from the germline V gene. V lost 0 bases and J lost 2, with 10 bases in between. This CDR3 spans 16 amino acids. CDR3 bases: TGCGCCAGCAGCCAAGAGGGAGCGCCTAACACCGGGGAGCTGTTTTTT. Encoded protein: CASSQEGAPNTGELFF.

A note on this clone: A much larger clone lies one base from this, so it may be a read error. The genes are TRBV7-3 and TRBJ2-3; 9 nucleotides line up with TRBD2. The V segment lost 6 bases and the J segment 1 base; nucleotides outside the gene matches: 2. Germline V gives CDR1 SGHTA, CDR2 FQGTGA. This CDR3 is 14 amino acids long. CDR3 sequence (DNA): TGTGCCAGCAGTCGGACTAGCGGCACAGATACGCAGTATTTT. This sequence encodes CASSRTSGTDTQYF.

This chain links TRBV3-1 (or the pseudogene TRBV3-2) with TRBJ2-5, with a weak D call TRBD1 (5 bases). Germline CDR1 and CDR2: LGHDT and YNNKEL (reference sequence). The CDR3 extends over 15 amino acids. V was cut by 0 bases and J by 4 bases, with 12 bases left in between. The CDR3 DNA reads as TGTGCCAGCAGCCAAGAAGGGGTCATACGAGAGACCCAGTACTTC. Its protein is CASSQEGVIRETQYF.

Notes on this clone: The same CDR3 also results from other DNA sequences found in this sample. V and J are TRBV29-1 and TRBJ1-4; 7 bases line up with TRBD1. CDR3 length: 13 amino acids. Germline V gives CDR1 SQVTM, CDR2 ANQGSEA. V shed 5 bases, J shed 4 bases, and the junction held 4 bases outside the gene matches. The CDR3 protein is CSVRGGLNEKLFF. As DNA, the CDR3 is TGCAGCGTTCGAGGGGGCCTTAATGAAAAACTGTTTTTT.

CDR3 region: CASSPSVVGVGIEAFF. The CDR3 DNA reads as TGTGCCAGCTCACCCAGCGTAGTCGGGGTTGGGATTGAAGCTTTCTTT. The rearrangement links TRBV18 to TRBJ1-1; D not resolved. The CDR3 totals 16 residues. Germline CDR1 KGHSH, CDR2 LQKENI. V dropped 3 bases and J dropped 7 bases, with 21 bases sitting between them.

CDR3 in DNA: TGTGCCAGCAGCGCCCGGGCCTCAGGGAACATTCAGTACTTC. This gives the protein CASSARASGNIQYF. This chain links TRBV5-6 with TRBJ2-4, with TRBD1 as a possible D gene (5 bases). V dropped 4 bases and J dropped 7 bases, with 15 bases sitting between them. CDR1 is SGHDT and CDR2 is YYEEEE in the germline V gene. The CDR3 length is 14 residues.